This record covers a single T cell receptor beta chain. Antigen unknown. The method was immunoSEQ multiplex PCR; TCRdb's version includes in-frame clones alone and lacks a portion of them. The sample includes under 85,000 clones, over 75% of them seen just once. The V and J ends lost 1 base and 8 bases, in that order; junction bases with no gene match: 11. CDR1 and CDR2 from the germline V gene are KGHSH and LQKENI. CDR3 length: 16 residues. This specimen belongs to a study of OX40 agonist ivuxolimab in advanced cancers. Study at large: Patients in dose escalation had liver, melanoma, kidney or head and neck cancers.

Study results and limitations: Expanded peripheral T-cell antigen specificity went undetermined.

The chain uses TRBV18 and TRBJ2-3; 8 bases fit TRBD2. The sample consisted of CD4+ or CD8+ T cells sorted from blood, taken in a trial of the OX40 agonist ivuxolimab. This receptor was taken from an adult with an advanced solid tumor such as melanoma, head and neck, liver or kidney cancer. Here the CDR3 reads CASSPQLADPRGTQYF. The CDR3 DNA sequence: TGTGCCAGCTCACCACAACTAGCGGACCCTAGAGGTACGCAGTATTTT.